This TCR beta chain was recovered during a study of early stage breast cancer tumors. Whole-study context: Most invasive tumors, about 75% of the 16, were ER+/PR+/HER2-. Findings and limits, study-wide: Compared with adjacent normal breast, tumors showed about 2.3-fold denser, more clonal T cells. Commonly generated sequences made up most enriched TCRB sequences shared between patients.

The length of the CDR3 is 15 residues. Germline CDR1 SNHLY, CDR2 FYNNEI. V lost 7 bases and J 7 bases, leaving 20 bases between the germline ends. Turning to this clone: Its antigen is not identified.

This table comes from immunoSEQ multiplex PCR, and its TCRdb copy is limited to in-frame clones, with some not included. The table has roughly 34,000 clones, 74% seen once; the top ten hold roughly 7%. This receptor was obtained from a person between 60 and 69 years old with breast cancer. The chain couples TRBV2 to TRBJ2-1, with D tentatively TRBD2 (6 bases). Material for sequencing was blood. The CDR3 nucleotides read TGTGCCAGCAAAGTGAGAATTAGCGGCCCAAATGAGCAGTTCTTC. Residues: CASKVRISGPNEQFF.